The 29 T cell receptor beta chains presented below share a single source sample, sequenced in a study of blood T cell repertoires in COVID-19. The repertoire was sequenced with immunoSEQ multiplex PCR; TCRdb's copy has only in-frame clones and lacks some. Among about 220,000 clones listed, over 75% were seen once. Sequencing was carried out using peripheral blood. The receptor set was obtained from a human donor in a cohort sampled during active COVID-19.

The CDR3 DNA follows: TGTGCCAGCAGCTCGGGGACAGACCATCAGCCCCAGCATTTT. Its protein product is CASSSGTDHQPQHF. The V gene is TRBV7-8, the J gene TRBJ1-5; 7 nucleotides align to TRBD1. This CDR3 is built from 14 residues. The junction had 5 bases not matched to a gene; V was cut back by 4 bases and J by 5 bases. From germline, CDR1 is SGHVS and CDR2 FQNEAQ.

The chain joins TRBV18 to TRBJ1-2; tentatively, D is TRBD1 (6 bases). CDR1 is KGHSH, CDR2 LQKENI, per germline. This CDR3 is built from 15 residues. With 4 bases removed from V and 4 bases from J, the gap between germline ends came to 16 bases. The CDR3 region is CASSLQDSGRYGYTF. The CDR3 DNA reads as TGTGCCAGCTCACTACAGGACAGCGGCCGCTATGGCTACACCTTC.

V and J are TRBV5-1 and TRBJ2-7; D might be TRBD1 (6 bases). Per the germline V gene, CDR1 is SGHRS and CDR2 is YFSETQ. CDR3 length: 15 amino acids. The V end was cut by 2 bases, the J end by 4 bases, with 16 bases between. Here the CDR3 reads CASSFAPGQTYEQYF. CDR3 nucleotide sequence: TGCGCCAGCAGCTTTGCGCCCGGACAGACTTACGAGCAGTACTTC.

V usage is TRBV10-3 and J usage is TRBJ2-1, with 12 bases aligning to TRBD2. Per germline, CDR1 ENHRY and CDR2 SYGVKD. The CDR3 runs to 17 residues. V dropped 2 bases and J dropped 4; count of bases not matched to a gene: 6. CDR3 residues: CAISEITSGGWYNEQFF. The CDR3 nucleotides read TGTGCCATCAGTGAGATCACTAGCGGGGGGTGGTACAATGAGCAGTTCTTC.

The rearrangement links TRBV6-5 to TRBJ2-7, with D maybe TRBD2 (6 bases). V lost 7 bases to trimming and J lost 4 bases, with 17 bases between them. Germline V lookup: CDR1 MNHEY, CDR2 SVGAGI. CDR3 length: 14 amino acids. The CDR3 region has the DNA TGTGCCAGCACGTTCGCGACGGGGGATTACGAGCAGTACTTC. Encoded protein: CASTFATGDYEQYF.

The rearrangement uses TRBV6-5 and TRBJ1-2; 11 bases match TRBD1. V lost 6 bases and J lost 8; bases outside the gene matches: 8. CDR1 is MNHEY, CDR2 SVGAGI, per germline. This CDR3 comprises 14 residues. The CDR3 DNA is TGTGCCAGCAGAAAGGACAGGGGGCCGTGGGGCTACACCTTC. Amino acid sequence: CASRKDRGPWGYTF.

V gene TRBV19 combines with J gene TRBJ2-3, with 7 bases fitting TRBD2. The CDR3 loop spans 18 amino acids. The V gene end was trimmed by 4 bases and the J gene end by 0 bases; junction bases not matched to a gene: 13. Germline CDR1 LNHDA, CDR2 SQIVND (reference sequence). Here the CDR3 reads CASSKRAGYKTSTDTQYF. The DNA of the CDR3 is TGTGCCAGTAGTAAGAGAGCGGGGTATAAGACTAGCACAGATACGCAGTATTTT.

Concerning this clone: The sample carries other DNA sequences with the same CDR3. The rearrangement joins TRBV19 to TRBJ2-2; TRBD2 matches 7 bases. The CDR3 runs 14 residues. Losses at the gene ends were 1 base for V and 4 bases for J; bases not matched to a gene: 0. Germline V CDR1 and CDR2: LNHDA, SQIVND (reference sequence). This CDR3 reads CASSIAGGTGELFF. CDR3 nucleotides: TGTGCCAGTAGTATAGCGGGGGGCACCGGGGAGCTGTTTTTT.

V is TRBV18 and J is TRBJ1-5, with a possible D match to TRBD1 (6 bases). Germline CDR1 KGHSH, CDR2 LQKENI. CDR3 length: 13 amino acids. V was clipped by 4 bases and J by 7 bases, with 11 bases between them. CDR3 protein: CASSQGRGQPQHF. The CDR3 nucleotides read TGTGCCAGCTCACAAGGGAGGGGGCAGCCCCAGCATTTT. Supplemented by reference TRBV18 and TRBJ1-5, the full variable domain reads NAGVMQNPRHLVRRRGQEARLRCSPMKGHSHVYWYRQLPEEGLKFMVYLQKENIIDESGMPKERFSAEFPKEGPSILRIQQVVRGDSAAYFCASSQGRGQPQHFGDGTRLSIL.

Ten or more counts support this clone. This rearrangement joins TRBV5-1 to TRBJ1-1; D gene ambiguous. V lost 4 bases and J 2 bases, leaving 18 bases between the germline ends. Germline CDR1 SGHRS, CDR2 YFSETQ. This CDR3 comprises 16 residues. CDR3: CASSPVGDSTNTEAFF. The CDR3, as DNA: TGCGCCAGCAGCCCTGTCGGGGATTCGACAAACACTGAAGCTTTCTTT.

The chain is built from TRBV15 and TRBJ2-4, with D maybe TRBD2 (5 bases). Germline V lookup: CDR1 LNHNV, CDR2 YYDKDF (reference sequence). The CDR3 sequence is 14 residues long. V was trimmed by 0 bases and J by 6 bases, leaving 9 bases between them. The DNA of the CDR3 is TGTGCCACCAGCAGAGACTTCGGGGTAAACATTCAGTACTTC. Translated: CATSRDFGVNIQYF.

V is TRBV13 and J is TRBJ2-7, with D possibly TRBD1 on 7 matching bases. The ends were cut back, 0 bases at V and 2 bases at J, with 11 bases in the middle. CDR1 and CDR2 from the germline V gene are PRHDT and FYEKMQ (reference sequence). This CDR3 has 15 amino acids. This CDR3 reads CASSLGQGGPYEQYF. DNA for the CDR3: TGTGCCAGCAGCTTAGGTCAGGGGGGCCCCTACGAGCAGTACTTC.

The chain recombines TRBV5-1 with TRBJ2-1; 13 bases line up with TRBD2. Germline V lookup: CDR1 SGHRS, CDR2 YFSETQ. The CDR3 is made up of 15 amino acids. Trimming removed 4 bases from V and 6 bases from J; junction bases left unmatched: 4. CDR3 sequence: CASSERLAGGNEQFF. Here the CDR3 DNA reads TGCGCCAGCAGCGAGAGACTAGCGGGAGGCAATGAGCAGTTCTTC.

This chain uses TRBV11-2 with TRBJ2-1; D gene unclear. The CDR3 is 14 residues long. Germline values: CDR1 SGHAT, CDR2 FQNNGV. The germline V and J ends were trimmed by 1 base and 3 bases, with 7 bases remaining between them. The CDR3 sequence is CASSLVGDYNEQFF. CDR3 DNA sequence: TGTGCCAGCAGCTTAGTGGGCGACTACAATGAGCAGTTCTTC.

The V and J genes are TRBV24-1 and TRBJ1-1; maybe TRBD1 (5 bases). The germline CDR1 and CDR2 sequences are KGHDR and SFDVKD. Trimming cost V 7 bases and J 1 base, with 15 bases left between them. CDR3 length: 15 amino acids. CDR3 protein: CATRASLGENTEAFF. CDR3 coding DNA: TGTGCCACCAGGGCCAGTCTAGGGGAGAACACTGAAGCTTTCTTT.

V is TRBV7-6 and J is TRBJ1-3; 9 nucleotides agree with TRBD1. J lost 0 bases, V lost 1 base, and 4 bases had no gene match. Germline lookup yields CDR1 SGHVS and CDR2 FNYEAQ. The CDR3 contains 17 residues. CDR3 in DNA: TGTGCCAGCAGCTTAGGGACAGGGGCTATCTCTGGAAACACCATATATTTT. This translates into CASSLGTGAISGNTIYF.

In this sample, this clone turned up a few times. The V and J genes are TRBV3-1 (or the pseudogene TRBV3-2) and TRBJ2-7, with a weak D call TRBD1 (6 bases). From germline, CDR1 is LGHDT and CDR2 YNNKEL (reference sequence). The V end was cut by 4 bases, the J end by 7 bases, with 20 bases between. The CDR3 is 15 residues long. The CDR3 loop reads CASSPQGRASSEQYF. The CDR3 region has the DNA TGTGCCAGCAGCCCACAGGGTAGGGCCTCCTCGGAGCAGTACTTC.

This chain uses TRBV6-2 or TRBV6-3 with TRBJ2-1; 9 bases are a match to TRBD1. Germline V gives CDR1 MNHEY, CDR2 SVGEGT. This CDR3 spans 18 amino acids. The V segment lost 0 bases and the J segment 9 bases; nucleotides outside the gene matches: 15. The CDR3 is CASSYSRRSGQGTGEQFF. CDR3 coding DNA: TGTGCCAGCAGTTACTCCCGTCGGTCAGGACAGGGGACGGGTGAGCAGTTCTTC.

The genes are TRBV15 and TRBJ2-4, with TRBD2 matching over 14 bases. Germline-derived CDR1 and CDR2 are LNHNV and YYDKDF (reference sequence). The junction had 11 bases not matched to a gene; V was cut back by 0 bases and J by 1 base. The length of the CDR3 is 21 residues. In DNA, the CDR3 is TGTGCCACCAGCAGAGATGTTGGACTAGCGGGAGGTGGGAGGGCCAAAAACATTCAGTACTTC. It is translated as CATSRDVGLAGGGRAKNIQYF.

V usage is TRBV6-5 and J usage is TRBJ2-2, with no clear D. The CDR3 is 14 residues long. Germline values: CDR1 MNHEY, CDR2 SVGAGI. V lost 2 bases, J lost 7 bases, and 11 bases lay in between. CDR3 DNA: TGTGCCAGCAGTTACGGGCAAGTGGGCGGGGAGCTGTTTTTT. It is translated as CASSYGQVGGELFF.

The chain employs TRBV3-1 (or the pseudogene TRBV3-2) and TRBJ2-7; D not resolved. The CDR3 is made up of 15 amino acids. Trimming cost V 0 bases and J 4 bases, with 13 bases left between them. Germline V gene lookup returns CDR1 LGHDT and CDR2 YNNKEL (reference sequence). Here the CDR3 reads CASSQDGRLEYEQYF. The CDR3 DNA follows: TGTGCCAGCAGCCAAGATGGTAGGCTGGAGTACGAGCAGTACTTC.

This chain connects TRBV3-1 (or the pseudogene TRBV3-2) to TRBJ2-1; TRBD1 agrees at 7 bases. The CDR3 runs to 15 residues. Unmatched junction bases numbered 5, after V lost 4 bases and J lost 2 bases. CDR1 and CDR2 from the germline V gene are LGHDT and YNNKEL (reference sequence). This CDR3 is CASSRSGTAYNEQFF. CDR3 bases: TGTGCCAGCAGCCGCTCCGGGACAGCCTACAATGAGCAGTTCTTC.

V usage is TRBV3-1 (or the pseudogene TRBV3-2) and J usage is TRBJ1-1; tentative D call: TRBD1 (6 bases). Germline lookup yields CDR1 LGHDT and CDR2 YNNKEL (reference sequence). The CDR3 spans 13 residues. V was shortened by 4 bases and J by 4 bases, with 10 bases between the two germline ends. The CDR3 reads CASSPQGSTEAFF. CDR3 DNA sequence: TGTGCCAGCAGCCCTCAGGGGAGCACTGAAGCTTTCTTT.

The chain carries TRBV7-8 and TRBJ2-1, with TRBD1 identical over 10 bases. The trim removed 2 bases at V and 5 bases at J, leaving 9 bases unmatched. The CDR3 runs to 17 residues. Germline V CDR1 and CDR2: SGHVS, FQNEAQ. CDR3 in amino acids: CASSLRGDRGSHNEQFF. The CDR3 nucleotides read TGTGCCAGCAGCTTACGGGGGGACAGGGGTTCCCACAATGAGCAGTTCTTC. Filled out from reference TRBV7-8 and TRBJ2-1, the complete variable domain reads GAGVSQSPRYKVAKRGQDVALRCDPISGHVSLFWYQQALGQGPEFLTYFQNEAQLDKSGLPSDRFFAERPEGSVSTLKIQRTQQEDSAVYLCASSLRGDRGSHNEQFFGPGTRLTVL.

This clone came up a few times. The chain has TRBV3-1 (or the pseudogene TRBV3-2) and TRBJ1-2; TRBD1 might be the D (6 bases). CDR1 and CDR2 (germline): LGHDT, YNNKEL (reference sequence). V lost 3 bases and J 7 bases, leaving 9 bases between the germline ends. The CDR3 sequence is 12 residues long. CDR3 sequence reads: CASSQNRVGYTF. CDR3 coding DNA: TGTGCCAGCAGCCAGAACAGGGTTGGCTACACCTTC.

This clone was observed a handful of times. V and J are TRBV5-5 and TRBJ1-5; unclear D gene. There are 15 residues in the CDR3. The germline CDR1 and CDR2 sequences are SGHKS and YYEKEE (reference sequence). Trimming left V 0 bases short and J 0 bases short, with 7 bases between. CDR3 sequence reads: CASSLAADSNQPQHF. The CDR3 nucleotides are TGTGCCAGCAGCTTGGCGGCGGATAGCAATCAGCCCCAGCATTTT.

The chain has TRBV4-1 and TRBJ2-5; possibly TRBD1 for D (6 bases). The CDR3 extends over 14 amino acids. Germline values: CDR1 MGHRA, CDR2 YSYEKL. Deletions cut 2 bases from V and 7 bases from J, with 14 bases between. For the CDR3, the DNA is TGCGCCAGCAGCCAACTTGGACAGCCGGGGACCCAGTACTTC. This gives the protein CASSQLGQPGTQYF.

The chain joins TRBV21-1 to TRBJ1-4. TRBV21-1 is classified as a pseudogene. The length of the CDR3 is 16 residues. CDR3 DNA: TGTGCCAGCAGCAAAGAGTTAGCTCCGGCAGTTGGAAAACTGTTTTTT. Protein sequence: CASSKELAPAVGKLFF.

The rearrangement joins TRBV11-2 to TRBJ1-1; 7 bases match TRBD1. The germline CDR1 and CDR2 sequences are SGHAT and FQNNGV. Losses at the gene ends were 4 bases for V and 9 bases for J; bases not matched to a gene: 5. This CDR3 has 12 amino acids. The DNA for the CDR3 is TGTGCCAGCAGCTCCACGACAGGGAAAGCTTTCTTT. Encoded protein: CASSSTTGKAFF.